These 30 T cell receptor beta chains were all obtained from the same sample, sequenced in a study of human T cells and chemical hapten exposure. TCRdb passed the RACE reads through MiXCR, listing each CDR3 protein once. This table holds about 110,000 distinct CDR3 sequences, 9% to 15% found once. Documented time point: pre-sensitization, week 0. Indicated treatment: therapeutic diphenylcyclopropenone sensitization with weekly scalp DPC. The specimen comprised whole blood, sampled in connection with sensitization to the hapten diphenylcyclopropenone (DPC). These receptors all come from a woman aged 45-60 years with alopecia areata. Some clones in this sample may be carry-over from other donors' samples.

This clonotype has only a few counts. This chain connects TRBV29-1 to TRBJ2-5; 8 bases line up with TRBD2. Per germline, CDR1 SQVTM and CDR2 ANQGSEA. The V and J ends lost 4 bases and 1 base, in that order; junction bases with no gene match: 5. The CDR3 covers 14 residues. CDR3: CSVGRRGAQETQYF. CDR3 in DNA: TGCAGCGTTGGGCGGCGGGGGGCCCAAGAGACCCAGTACTTC.

In this sample, this clonotype turned up a few times. V is TRBV4-1 and J is TRBJ2-1; 10 bases match TRBD2. Trimming removed 1 base from V and 0 bases from J; junction bases left unmatched: 9. This CDR3 has 19 residues. Germline V gene lookup returns CDR1 MGHRA and CDR2 YSYEKL. In DNA form, the CDR3 reads TGCGCCAGCAGCCAAGTTGTGAGCGGGAGGGCTGCCTCCTACAATGAGCAGTTCTTC. Its protein product is CASSQVVSGRAASYNEQFF.

The CDR3 loop reads CASSQDQSGTGNQPQHF. DNA of the CDR3: TGTGCCAGCAGCCAAGATCAGTCGGGGACAGGGAATCAGCCCCAGCATTTT. The chain combines TRBV4-2 with TRBJ1-5; 9 nucleotides agree with TRBD1. CDR1 and CDR2 (germline): LGHNA, YNFKEQ. Trimming at V came to 0 bases and at J to 4 bases, leaving 7 bases not matched to a gene. The CDR3 sequence is 17 residues long.

This clonotype showed up just a few times. The chain employs TRBV10-1 and TRBJ2-1; the match to TRBD2 covers 8 bases. This CDR3 is built from 16 residues. Germline V gives CDR1 WNHNN, CDR2 SYGVQD (reference sequence). V lost 5 bases, J lost 0 bases, and 6 bases stayed unmatched. Written as DNA, the CDR3 is TGCGCCAGCAGTCGGGGGGGTCCGAGCTCCTACAATGAGCAGTTCTTC. Translated, it gives CASSRGGPSSYNEQFF.

The chain recombines TRBV15 with TRBJ1-2; D uncertain. Germline-derived CDR1 and CDR2 are LNHNV and YYDKDF (reference sequence). The CDR3 has 12 residues. V lost 2 bases, J lost 8 bases, and 9 bases lay in between. The CDR3: CATSRTPRGYTF. In nucleotides, the CDR3 is TGTGCCACCAGCAGAACCCCCCGGGGCTACACCTTC.

This clonotype was found a few times. The chain uses TRBV6-6 and TRBJ2-2; D is uncertain. CDR1 and CDR2 from the germline V gene are MNHNY and SVGAGI (reference sequence). Trimming left V 2 bases short and J 7 bases short, with 8 bases between. This CDR3 comprises 13 residues. CDR3 region: CASSYNVGGELFF. CDR3 nucleotides: TGTGCCAGCAGTTACAACGTGGGCGGGGAGCTGTTTTTT.

This clonotype was counted at least ten times. The V call is TRBV29-1, the J call TRBJ2-7; weak D call: TRBD1 (5 bases). Germline values: CDR1 SQVTM, CDR2 ANQGSEA. This CDR3 region has 17 residues. The germline V and J ends were trimmed by 6 bases and 5 bases, with 29 bases remaining between them. CDR3 region: CSVRKRARGTHADEQYF. CDR3 in DNA: TGCAGCGTGAGGAAACGGGCAAGGGGCACACACGCGGACGAGCAGTACTTC.

This clonotype was seen a handful of times. The rearrangement joins TRBV20-1 to TRBJ1-2; no clear D gene. V shed 3 bases and J shed 6 bases, with 8 bases lying between them. The CDR3 runs 11 residues. Per the germline V gene, CDR1 is DFQATT and CDR2 is SNEGSKA (reference sequence). CDR3 nucleotides: TGCAGTGCTAGGGATCTCGATGGCTACACCTTC. Protein product: CSARDLDGYTF.

This clonotype was picked up a small number of times. This chain links TRBV20-1 with TRBJ2-2; no clear D gene. The CDR3 spans 16 residues. Germline loops: CDR1 DFQATT, CDR2 SNEGSKA (reference sequence). V gave up 0 bases and J gave up 5 bases, with 16 bases separating them. The CDR3 region is CSARDPRSSGTGELFF. CDR3 DNA sequence: TGCAGTGCTAGAGACCCCCGATCCAGTGGGACCGGGGAGCTGTTTTTT.

This clonotype was seen only a few times. The chain uses TRBV29-1 and TRBJ2-1; TRBD2 matches at 9 bases. V was clipped by 6 bases and J by 8 bases; unmatched bases: 11. The germline V gene has CDR1 SQVTM and CDR2 ANQGSEA. The CDR3 totals 14 residues. The CDR3: CSVAKLAGRDEQFF. The CDR3 nucleotides read TGCAGCGTGGCAAAGCTAGCGGGGAGAGATGAGCAGTTCTTC.

The chain is built from TRBV2 and TRBJ1-2, with TRBD1 identical over 8 bases. Germline CDR1 SNHLY, CDR2 FYNNEI. Trimming took 8 bases from V and 7 from J; bases not matched to a gene: 9. This CDR3 region has 13 residues. CDR3 in amino acids: CASLEDRASGYTF. The DNA of the CDR3 is TGTGCCAGCCTTGAGGACAGGGCGAGTGGCTACACCTTC.

This clonotype was seen more than once but under ten times. The CDR3 nucleotides are TGCAGTGCAGGGGGGGGTTACGAGCAGTACTTC. It translates to CSAGGGYEQYF. The rearrangement uses TRBV20-1 and TRBJ2-7, with a possible D match to TRBD2 (7 bases). V lost 6 bases and J lost 4, with 10 bases in between. The CDR3 covers 11 residues. Germline loops: CDR1 DFQATT, CDR2 SNEGSKA (reference sequence).

This clonotype was recorded a few times. The rearrangement joins TRBV29-1 to TRBJ1-1, with 7 bases that match TRBD1. The germline gives CDR1 SQVTM, CDR2 ANQGSEA. The V gene end was trimmed by 2 bases and the J gene end by 3 bases; junction bases not matched to a gene: 3. The CDR3 runs 13 residues. In nucleotides, the CDR3 is TGCAGCGTTGAAATGCAGGGGGACACTGAAGCTTTCTTT. Translation gives CSVEMQGDTEAFF. The full variable domain, rest sourced from reference TRBV29-1 and TRBJ1-1, is SAVISQKPSRDICQRGTSLTIQCQVDSQVTMMFWYRQQPGQSLTLIATANQGSEATYESGFVIDKFPISRPNLTFSTLTVSNMSPEDSSIYLCSVEMQGDTEAFFGQGTRLTVV.

The V gene is TRBV11-2, the J gene TRBJ2-5; D is possibly TRBD2 (5 bases). Germline lookup yields CDR1 SGHAT and CDR2 FQNNGV. The CDR3 has 13 amino acids. V shed 5 bases and J shed 9 bases, with 16 bases lying between them. The CDR3 nucleotides are TGTGCCAGCAGCATGGACTGGAACGCGCCCCAGTACTTC. Translating gives CASSMDWNAPQYF.

The chain uses TRBV3-1 and TRBJ2-5, with no clear D. V shed 4 bases and J shed 7 bases, with 10 bases lying between them. The CDR3 is made up of 12 amino acids. Germline V CDR1 and CDR2: LGHDT, YNNKEL (reference sequence). The chain's CDR3 is CASSPELRTQYF. CDR3 DNA sequence: TGTGCCAGCAGCCCGGAACTCAGGACCCAGTACTTC.

Points on this clonotype: As the CDR3 is not closed by the conserved phenylalanine or tryptophan, this likely results from a read error. The V gene is TRBV29-1, the J gene TRBJ2-7; the D gene is possibly TRBD1 (5 bases). V lost 6 bases, J lost 0 bases, and 15 bases lay in between. Germline values: CDR1 SQVTM, CDR2 ANQGSEA. CDR3 length: 14 residues. In nucleotides, the CDR3 is TGCAGCGTCTGGGGCAACCGGACCTCCTACGAGCAGTACTCC. As protein: CSVWGNRTSYEQYS.

The gene calls are TRBV12-3 or TRBV12-4 and TRBJ2-3; D uncertain. CDR3 length equals 17 residues. V lost 3 bases and J 1 base, leaving 17 bases between the germline ends. CDR3 nucleotides: TGTGCCAGCAGTTTCCTTACTCGGCAGAGGCGCACAGATACGCAGTATTTT. Translated: CASSFLTRQRRTDTQYF.

This clonotype was counted a few times. The gene calls are TRBV4-1 and TRBJ1-2, with D unclear. CDR3 length: 13 residues. Germline values: CDR1 MGHRA, CDR2 YSYEKL. V lost 3 bases and J 5 bases, leaving 10 bases between the germline ends. The CDR3 nucleotides are TGCGCCAGCAGCCATCCGACCTTATATGGCTACACCTTC. It specifies CASSHPTLYGYTF.

The chain employs TRBV29-1 and TRBJ2-1, with TRBD2 as a possible D gene (5 bases). The length of the CDR3 is 12 residues. From germline, CDR1 is SQVTM and CDR2 ANQGSEA. The ends were cut back, 8 bases at V and 4 bases at J, with 12 bases in the middle. CDR3 bases: TGCAGCACACCGACTACATACAATGAGCAGTTCTTC. Amino acids: CSTPTTYNEQFF.

This clonotype was seen a few times. The chain joins TRBV4-2 to TRBJ1-2; D unresolved. This CDR3 spans 13 amino acids. Germline CDR1 LGHNA, CDR2 YNFKEQ. The V end lost 0 bases, the J end lost 3 bases, and 5 bases lay between the germline ends. As DNA, the CDR3 is TGTGCCAGCAGCCAAGAGGACTACTATGGCTACACCTTC. Protein sequence: CASSQEDYYGYTF.

This clonotype was seen only once. V gene TRBV5-1 combines with J gene TRBJ2-7; 7 nucleotides align to TRBD2. V was pared by 4 bases and J by 4 bases, with 5 bases of the junction left unmatched. Per the germline V gene, CDR1 is SGHRS and CDR2 is YFSETQ. The CDR3 is 13 amino acids. The CDR3 loop reads CASSTTAGYEQYF. In DNA, the CDR3 is TGCGCCAGCAGCACTACAGCGGGGTACGAGCAGTACTTC.

The table lists this clonotype with a few counts. CDR3 in DNA: TGTGCCAGCAGTTACTTAGGTCGCGGGGAGCTGTTTTTT. Its protein is CASSYLGRGELFF. This rearrangement joins TRBV6-5 to TRBJ2-2, with D unclear. Per the germline V gene, CDR1 is MNHEY and CDR2 is SVGAGI. The V end was cut by 1 base, the J end by 7 bases, with 7 bases between. The length of the CDR3 is 13 residues.

This clonotype has a count of ten or more. The chain joins TRBV6-5 to TRBJ1-4; no firm D call. This CDR3 is built from 14 residues. Germline lookup yields CDR1 MNHEY and CDR2 SVGAGI. The V and J ends lost 10 bases and 5 bases respectively, with 17 bases between them. The CDR3 protein is CATRGPALNEKLFF. DNA of the CDR3: TGTGCCACGAGAGGCCCGGCACTAAATGAAAAACTGTTTTTT.

This clonotype was seen a few times. This chain links TRBV20-1 with TRBJ2-3, with D possibly TRBD2 on 5 matching bases. The CDR3 is 15 residues long. Germline V lookup: CDR1 DFQATT, CDR2 SNEGSKA (reference sequence). V gave up 0 bases and J gave up 2 bases, with 12 bases separating them. CDR3 region: CSARDPSKATDTQYF. The CDR3 DNA is TGCAGTGCTAGAGATCCTAGCAAGGCCACAGATACGCAGTATTTT.

The V gene is TRBV4-1, the J gene TRBJ2-1, with 7 bases fitting TRBD1. CDR3 length: 14 residues. Germline values: CDR1 MGHRA, CDR2 YSYEKL. Losses at the gene ends were 3 bases for V and 8 bases for J; bases not matched to a gene: 7. In DNA, the CDR3 is TGCGCCAGCAGCCAGCGGACAGGTGGGGATGAGCAGTTCTTC. Translation: CASSQRTGGDEQFF.

The rearrangement links TRBV10-3 to TRBJ1-1; D may be TRBD1 (5 bases). The CDR3 is 13 residues long. CDR1 and CDR2 from the germline V gene are ENHRY and SYGVKD. The V gene lost 8 bases and the J gene lost 2 bases, with 12 bases spanning the gap. The CDR3 loop is CAIGQGLNTEAFF. CDR3 nucleotides: TGTGCCATCGGGCAGGGCCTAAACACTGAAGCTTTCTTT.

This clonotype was picked up many times. The chain carries TRBV6-2 or TRBV6-3 and TRBJ1-1; TRBD1 matches at 7 bases. The CDR3 has 15 amino acids. J was trimmed by 3 bases and V by 6 bases; bases with no gene match: 10. Germline V gene sequence: CDR1 MNHEY, CDR2 SVGEGT. Written as DNA, the CDR3 is TGTGCCAGCAGGCCAGACAGGGCTGGATACACTGAAGCTTTCTTT. It specifies CASRPDRAGYTEAFF.

The rearrangement uses TRBV4-1 and TRBJ2-7, with 7 bases matching TRBD1. CDR3 size: 14 residues. CDR1 MGHRA and CDR2 YSYEKL come from the germline V gene. The trim removed 1 base at V and 0 bases at J, leaving 0 bases unmatched. The CDR3 DNA sequence: TGCGCCAGCAGCCAAGGGGACAGCTCCTACGAGCAGTACTTC. Its translation is CASSQGDSSYEQYF.

This clonotype has only a few counts. DNA for the CDR3: TGTGCCAGCAGCCCACAGCTGGGCGGGGGCTACACCTTC. Protein sequence: CASSPQLGGGYTF. V usage is TRBV5-5 and J usage is TRBJ1-2, with no clear D. Per germline, CDR1 SGHKS and CDR2 YYEKEE (reference sequence). This CDR3 is 13 amino acids long. The V end was cut by 4 bases, the J end by 8 bases, with 15 bases between.

Many counts were recorded for this clonotype. This chain uses TRBV12-3 or TRBV12-4 with TRBJ1-1; 8 bases agree with TRBD1. The V and J ends lost 5 bases and 3 bases, in that order; junction bases with no gene match: 2. This CDR3 is 13 amino acids long. CDR3 sequence (DNA): TGTGCCAGCAGTCAGACAGGGGACACTGAAGCTTTCTTT. Its protein is CASSQTGDTEAFF.